The clone carrying this TCR beta chain has at least ten counts. What it binds is not known. The sample is drawn from a study of T cells in Graves' hyperthyroidism and ophthalmopathy. About the study: Before treatment of any kind, peripheral blood was taken at initial diagnosis. General study results and limits: Ophthalmopathy and stable hyperthyroidism were separated by a 13 V-J model.

Authors of the study amplified TCR beta CDR3 regions from RNA transcripts. HTBI primers drove first-round RT-PCR of the TCR CDR3. TCRdb used MiXCR to reprocess the multiplex PCR reads, holding one entry per CDR3 protein. The table includes 340,000 or so distinct CDR3 sequences, roughly a fifth detected once. CDR1 MNHNS and CDR2 SASEGT come from the germline V gene. The germline V and J ends were trimmed by 7 bases and 1 base, with 17 bases remaining between them. The CDR3 length is 16 residues. Stability of Graves' hyperthyroidism was defined as absent ophthalmopathy progression within 18 months. This clonotype originated in a woman aged 45-65 years with Graves' hyperthyroidism. The chain employs TRBV6-1 and TRBJ2-1; tentative D call: TRBD2 (6 bases). The specimen sequenced was blood. The DNA of the CDR3 is TGTGCCAGCAACAAACGAGGGACTTTATCCTACAATGAGCAGTTCTTC. The encoded protein is CASNKRGTLSYNEQFF.